This TCR beta chain was sequenced in a study of T-cell reconstitution after alpha-beta-depleted transplantation in children. Unique molecular identifiers were incorporated during preparation of the TCRbeta library. Via MiXCR, TCRdb re-called the PCR reads, giving one row per CDR3 protein. In the table there are about 640,000 distinct CDR3 sequences, roughly 15% of which are singletons. This clonotype occurred many times. The sample here was PBMCs from the stem cell graft donor, taken from the stem cell graft. This receptor was obtained from a human donor who donated a stem cell graft to a child with acute myeloid leukemia.

The CDR3 reads CSARAPDSAYEQYF. Here the CDR3 DNA reads TGCAGTGCTAGAGCCCCCGACAGTGCCTACGAGCAGTACTTC. This sequence joins TRBV20-1 and TRBJ2-7; a weak D match, TRBD1 (5 bases). Trimming cost V 1 base and J 2 bases, with 12 bases left between them. Germline values: CDR1 DFQATT, CDR2 SNEGSKA (reference sequence). The CDR3 runs to 14 residues.